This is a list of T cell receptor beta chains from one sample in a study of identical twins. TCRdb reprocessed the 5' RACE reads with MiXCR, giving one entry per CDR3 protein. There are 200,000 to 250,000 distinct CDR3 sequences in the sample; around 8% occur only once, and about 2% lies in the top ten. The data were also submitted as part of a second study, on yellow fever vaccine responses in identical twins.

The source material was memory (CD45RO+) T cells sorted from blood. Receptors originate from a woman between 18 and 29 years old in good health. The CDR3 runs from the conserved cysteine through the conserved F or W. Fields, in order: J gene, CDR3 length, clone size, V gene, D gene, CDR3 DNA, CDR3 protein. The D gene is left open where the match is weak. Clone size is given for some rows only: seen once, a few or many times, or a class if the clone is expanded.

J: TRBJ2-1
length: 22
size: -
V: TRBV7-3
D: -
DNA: TGTGCCAGCAGCTTAAGGGGACCCAGGGCCCGGAGTGGGACCTCCACCTACAATGAGCAGTTCTTC
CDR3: CASSLRGPRARSGTSTYNEQFF

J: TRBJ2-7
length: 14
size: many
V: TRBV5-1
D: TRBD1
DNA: TGCGCCAGCACACCTTTGACAGGGAGCTACGAGCAGTACTTC
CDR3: CASTPLTGSYEQYF

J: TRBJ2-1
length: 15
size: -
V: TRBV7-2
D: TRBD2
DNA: TGTGCCAGCAGCCGAGGACTAGCGGGAGTGGGTGAGCAGTTCTTC
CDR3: CASSRGLAGVGEQFF

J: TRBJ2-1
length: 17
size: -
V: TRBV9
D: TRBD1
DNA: TGTGCCAGCAGCGTGTCTACAGGGGCAGTCGTTCAGAATGAGCAGTTCTTC
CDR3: CASSVSTGAVVQNEQFF

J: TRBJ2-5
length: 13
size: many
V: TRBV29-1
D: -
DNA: TGCAGCCTCCCTGAGCGCCTCCAAGAGACCCAGTACTTC
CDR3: CSLPERLQETQYF

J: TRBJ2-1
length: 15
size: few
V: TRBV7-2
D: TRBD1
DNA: TGTGCCAGCACCCCGGGACAGGGCACGGGCAATGAGCAGTTCTTC
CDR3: CASTPGQGTGNEQFF

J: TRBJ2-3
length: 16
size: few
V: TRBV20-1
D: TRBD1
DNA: TGCAGTGCTAGCCCGCTGGACAGGGGGGAGACAGATACGCAGTATTTT
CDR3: CSASPLDRGETDTQYF

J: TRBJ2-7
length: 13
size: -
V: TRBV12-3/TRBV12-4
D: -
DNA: TGTGCCAGCAGTGCCCAAGGGGTCCACGAGCAGTACTTC
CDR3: CASSAQGVHEQYF

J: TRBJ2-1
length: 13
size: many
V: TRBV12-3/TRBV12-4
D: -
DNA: TGTGCCAGTTGCGGGACAATTTACAATGAGCAGTTCTTC
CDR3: CASCGTIYNEQFF

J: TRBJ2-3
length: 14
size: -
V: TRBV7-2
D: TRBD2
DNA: TGTGCCAGCAGACTGGGACTAGCCACAGATACGCAGTATTTT
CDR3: CASRLGLATDTQYF

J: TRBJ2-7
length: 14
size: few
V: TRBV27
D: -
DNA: TGTGCCAGCAGATATACAGGGATTTCCTACGAGCAGTACTTC
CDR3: CASRYTGISYEQYF

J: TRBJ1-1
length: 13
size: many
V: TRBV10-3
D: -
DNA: TGTGCCATCACAAGACACTCGAACACTGAAGCTTTCTTT
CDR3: CAITRHSNTEAFF

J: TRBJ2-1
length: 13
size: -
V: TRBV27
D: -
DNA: TGTGCCAGCAGTTTCCCGACCAGCGATGAGCAGTTCTTC
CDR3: CASSFPTSDEQFF

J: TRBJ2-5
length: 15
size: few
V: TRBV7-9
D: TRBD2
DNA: TGTGCCAGCAGCCTAGCGGCCAAGGCCCAAGAGACCCAGTACTTC
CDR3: CASSLAAKAQETQYF

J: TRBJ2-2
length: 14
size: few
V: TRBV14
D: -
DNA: TGTGCCAGCAGCCAAGAAGTGCCCACCGGGGAGCTGTTTTTT
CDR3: CASSQEVPTGELFF

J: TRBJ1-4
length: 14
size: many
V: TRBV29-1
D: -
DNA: TGCAGCGCCGCGGGCACTGCAACTAATGAAAAACTGTTTTTT
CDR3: CSAAGTATNEKLFF

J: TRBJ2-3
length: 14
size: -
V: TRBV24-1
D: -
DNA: TGTGCCACCAGTGATCTCAGCTACACAGATACGCAGTATTTT
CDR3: CATSDLSYTDTQYF

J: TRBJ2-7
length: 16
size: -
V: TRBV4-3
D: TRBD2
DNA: TGCGCCAGCAGCCAAGTGAGTAGCGGGGCCCCCTACGAGCAGTACTTC
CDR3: CASSQVSSGAPYEQYF

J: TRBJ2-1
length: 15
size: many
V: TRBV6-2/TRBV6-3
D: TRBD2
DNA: TGTGCCAGCAGAAAATCGGGACTAGCGAACAATGAGCAGTTCTTC
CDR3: CASRKSGLANNEQFF

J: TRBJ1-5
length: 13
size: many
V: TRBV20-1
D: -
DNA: TGCAGTGGGATCAGGGATCCAAATCAGCCCCAGCATTTT
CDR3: CSGIRDPNQPQHF

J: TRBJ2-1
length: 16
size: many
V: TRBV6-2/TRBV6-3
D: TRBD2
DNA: TGTGCCAGCAGTTATTTCGGGGCGGGAGAGATCAATGAGCAGTTCTTC
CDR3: CASSYFGAGEINEQFF

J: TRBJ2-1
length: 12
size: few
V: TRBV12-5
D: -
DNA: TGTGCTAGTGGTTTGGTACAAGGTAATCAGTTCTTC
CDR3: CASGLVQGNQFF

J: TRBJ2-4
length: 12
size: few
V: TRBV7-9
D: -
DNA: TGTGCCAGCAGCTTAAGGGAAAACATTCAGTACTTC
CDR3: CASSLRENIQYF

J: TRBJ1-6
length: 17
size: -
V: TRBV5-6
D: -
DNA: TGTGCCAGCAACGCATGGACGGATAGCTCCTATAATTCACCCCTCCACTTT
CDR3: CASNAWTDSSYNSPLHF

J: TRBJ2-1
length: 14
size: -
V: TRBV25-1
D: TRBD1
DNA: TGTGCCAGCAGGGACAGGGGCCCGCACAATGAGCAGTTCTTC
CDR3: CASRDRGPHNEQFF

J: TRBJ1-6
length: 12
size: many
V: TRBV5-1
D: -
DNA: TGCGCCAGCAGATTCGAAAATTCACCCCTCCACTTT
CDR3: CASRFENSPLHF

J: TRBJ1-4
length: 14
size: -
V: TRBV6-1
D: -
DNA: TGTGCCAGCGCTAGGGGCACGACTAATGAAAAACTGTTTTTT
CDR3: CASARGTTNEKLFF

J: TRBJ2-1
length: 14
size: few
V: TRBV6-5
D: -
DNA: TGTGCCAGCAGTTATACGTGGTCAGGGGATGAGCAGTTCTTC
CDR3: CASSYTWSGDEQFF

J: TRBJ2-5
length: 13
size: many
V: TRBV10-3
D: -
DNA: TGTGCCGCCGAGGGGGACCGAGGGGAGACCCAGTACTTC
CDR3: CAAEGDRGETQYF

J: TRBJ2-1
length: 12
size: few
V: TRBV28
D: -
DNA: TGTGCCAGCAGTTTGGGGGCTTTGGGGCAGTTCTTC
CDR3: CASSLGALGQFF

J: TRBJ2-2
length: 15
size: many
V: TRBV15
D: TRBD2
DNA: TGTGCCACCAGCAGATCGGGGGGACCCACCGGGGAGCTGTTTTTT
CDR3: CATSRSGGPTGELFF

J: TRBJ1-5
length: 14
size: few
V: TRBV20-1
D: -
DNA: TGCAGTGCCGGACTGGCCAAAGGCAATCAGCCCCAGCATTTT
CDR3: CSAGLAKGNQPQHF

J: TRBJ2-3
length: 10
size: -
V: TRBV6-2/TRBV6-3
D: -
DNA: TGTGCCAGCGGGCGGGTGGGTCAGTATTTT
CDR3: CASGRVGQYF

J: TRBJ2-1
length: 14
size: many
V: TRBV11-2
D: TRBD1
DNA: TGTGCCAGCAGTGACAGGGTGAGAAGAAATGAGCAGTTCTTC
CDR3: CASSDRVRRNEQFF

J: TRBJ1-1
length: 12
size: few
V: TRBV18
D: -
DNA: TGTGCCAGCTCACCCACAGGGACTGAAGCTTTCTTT
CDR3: CASSPTGTEAFF

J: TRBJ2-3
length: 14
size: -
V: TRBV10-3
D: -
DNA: TGTGCCATCAGTCATGGGGGCACCTCGGTTACGCAGTATTTT
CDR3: CAISHGGTSVTQYF

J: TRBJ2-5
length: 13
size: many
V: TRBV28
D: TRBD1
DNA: TGTGCCAGCCGACAGGGGCCACTAGAGACCCAGTACTTC
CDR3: CASRQGPLETQYF

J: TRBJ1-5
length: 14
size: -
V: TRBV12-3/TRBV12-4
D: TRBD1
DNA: TGTGCCAGCAGTGAACAGGGGAGGAATCAGCCCCAGCATTTT
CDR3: CASSEQGRNQPQHF

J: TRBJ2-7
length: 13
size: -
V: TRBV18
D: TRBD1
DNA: TGTGCCAGCTCATCAGGACAGGTTTACGAGCAGTACTTC
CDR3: CASSSGQVYEQYF

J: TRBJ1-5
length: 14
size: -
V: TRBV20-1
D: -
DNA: TGCAGTGCTAGAGCCGAGGGGAGGAATCAGCCCCAGCATTTT
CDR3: CSARAEGRNQPQHF

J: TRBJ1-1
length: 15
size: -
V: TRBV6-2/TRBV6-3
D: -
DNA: TGTGCCAGCAGTTACAATCCGAAAATGAACACTGAAGCTTTCTTT
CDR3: CASSYNPKMNTEAFF

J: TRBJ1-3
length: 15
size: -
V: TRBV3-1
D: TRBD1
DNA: TGTGCCTGCGCCCGGGACAGGGAACCTGGAAACACCATATATTTT
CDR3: CACARDREPGNTIYF